A selection of T cell receptor beta chains follows, all from one sample in a study of T-cell reconstitution after alpha-beta-depleted transplantation in children. A single record per CDR3 protein comes from TCRdb applying MiXCR to the PCR reads. Among 45,000 to 55,000 distinct CDR3 sequences, about 9.3% were seen once, and the ten largest hold approximately 25%. This specimen consisted of PBMCs, mostly from graft donor cells, obtained 60 days after TCRalphabeta/CD19-depleted stem cell transplant. Receptors were obtained from a male patient between 2 and 15 years old who had a stem cell transplant for chronic granulomatous disease, so the T cells may come from the graft donor. CDR3s include the opening cysteine and the closing phenylalanine or tryptophan. A D gene is named only where the DNA matches it firmly. Some rows mark clone size as missing; the rest say once, few, many or name a class of expanded clone.

d_call | clone_size | j_call | v_call | cdr3_nt | cdr3_aa
NA | many | TRBJ2-3 | TRBV28 | TGTGCCAGCAGTTTTAGGACGCACACAGATACGCAGTATTTT | CASSFRTHTDTQYF
NA | many | TRBJ2-1 | TRBV2 | TGTGCCATTATGACTAGGATCTCCTACAATGAGCAGTTCTTC | CAIMTRISYNEQFF
NA | many | TRBJ2-2 | TRBV5-1 | TGCGCCAGCAGCCCACCACGAGTCACCGGGGAGCTGTTTTTT | CASSPPRVTGELFF
TRBD1 | many | TRBJ2-3 | TRBV7-2 | TGTGCCAGCAGCTGGACAGGGGGCACAGATACGCAGTATTTT | CASSWTGGTDTQYF
NA | NA | TRBJ2-7 | TRBV5-1 | TGCGCCAGCAGCTTGGGCTTCACCTCCTACGAGCAGTACTTC | CASSLGFTSYEQYF
NA | many | TRBJ2-7 | TRBV2 | TGTGCCAGCAGTGAAGGAGACAGGAGCTCCTACGAGCAGTACTTC | CASSEGDRSSYEQYF
TRBD1 | NA | TRBJ1-1 | TRBV20-1 | TGCAGTGCTAGACGACAGGGTAAAGCACTAGTCAGGAACACTGAAGCTTTCTTT | CSARRQGKALVRNTEAFF
NA | many | TRBJ1-1 | TRBV7-6 | TGTGCCAGCAGCTCTGGCCAGGGGAACACTGAAGCTTTCTTT | CASSSGQGNTEAFF
NA | few | TRBJ1-5 | TRBV27 | TGTGCCAGCAGTTTAGGGGGCTTGAGGAATCAGCCCCAGCATTTT | CASSLGGLRNQPQHF
NA | many | TRBJ1-4 | TRBV5-1 | TGCGCCAGCAGCCAGTCGGGGGCGGTAACTAATGAAAAACTGTTTTTT | CASSQSGAVTNEKLFF
TRBD2 | NA | TRBJ2-1 | TRBV19 | TGTGCCAGTAGTATCGGACTAGCCAATGAGCAGTTCTTC | CASSIGLANEQFF
NA | many | TRBJ2-7 | TRBV5-1 | TGCGCCAGCAGCTTGGAGGGGGTTACCTACGAGCAGTACTTC | CASSLEGVTYEQYF
NA | many | TRBJ2-1 | TRBV29-1 | TGCAGCGTTGATCGACAGGGGCTAGCGGGGAGCTCCTACAATGAGCAGTTCTTC | CSVDRQGLAGSSYNEQFF
NA | many | TRBJ1-2 | TRBV10-2 | TGCGCCAGCAGTGAAAGGGGACACTATGGCTACACCTTC | CASSERGHYGYTF
NA | many | TRBJ2-1 | TRBV28 | TGTGCCAGCAGTTTAGCAGGGGAGGGCTACAATGAGCAGTTCTTC | CASSLAGEGYNEQFF
NA | few | TRBJ2-2 | TRBV7-2 | TGTGCCAGCAGCTTAGTCGAGAAAAGGAGATACACCGGGGAGCTGTTTTTT | CASSLVEKRRYTGELFF
NA | NA | TRBJ2-1 | TRBV9 | TGTGCCAGCAGCGAACAGGTCAGCTCCTACAATGAGCAGTTCTTC | CASSEQVSSYNEQFF
TRBD2 | many | TRBJ2-3 | TRBV24-1 | TGTGCCACCAGCAGGGACTCTAGCGGGAGCACAGATACGCAGTATTTT | CATSRDSSGSTDTQYF
TRBD2 | NA | TRBJ2-1 | TRBV5-4 | TGTGCCAGCAGCTTGGGTAGCGGGAGTTACAATGAGCAGTTCTTC | CASSLGSGSYNEQFF
TRBD2 | few | TRBJ2-1 | TRBV15 | TGTGCCACCAGCGAAAGCGGGAGGGCCTTTAATGAGCAGTTCTTC | CATSESGRAFNEQFF
TRBD1 | NA | TRBJ1-2 | TRBV20-1 | TGCAGTGCTCCGGGACAGGGCTGGAGCTATGGCTACACCTTC | CSAPGQGWSYGYTF
TRBD2 | NA | TRBJ2-7 | TRBV5-1 | TGCGCCAGCAGCATGACTAGCGGATCCTTTGGCGAGCAGTACTTC | CASSMTSGSFGEQYF
NA | many | TRBJ1-4 | TRBV28 | TGTGCCAGCAGTTTATGGGGCAGGGACCTGTTTTTT | CASSLWGRDLFF
NA | few | TRBJ2-3 | TRBV2 | TGTGCCAGCAGATCCACAGATACGCAGTATTTT | CASRSTDTQYF
NA | many | TRBJ1-1 | TRBV5-1 | TGCGCCAGCAGCTTGGCCGGGACACTTAACACTGAAGCTTTCTTT | CASSLAGTLNTEAFF
NA | many | TRBJ2-3 | TRBV9 | TGTGCCAGCAGCGTATCATCTAACTTAGCCACAGATACGCAGTATTTT | CASSVSSNLATDTQYF
TRBD2 | many | TRBJ2-7 | TRBV10-2 | TGCGCCAGCAGTGAGGAAGACTACGGAGGACTAGCGGGAGGGCTGGGATCCTACGAGCAGTACTTC | CASSEEDYGGLAGGLGSYEQYF
NA | many | TRBJ2-5 | TRBV20-1 | TGCAGTGTCAAGCTAGCGCCTGAGACCCAGTACTTC | CSVKLAPETQYF
NA | NA | TRBJ2-5 | TRBV4-1 | TGCGCCAGCAGCCAAGCAGGCGAGGAGACCCAGTACTTC | CASSQAGEETQYF
NA | many | TRBJ2-7 | TRBV3-1 | TGTGCCAGCAGCGGGTCCTACGAGCAGTACTTC | CASSGSYEQYF
TRBD2 | NA | TRBJ2-1 | TRBV5-5 | TGTGCCAGCAGCTTGGGGCAGGGAGGGTTGGTATCCAATGAGCAGTTCTTC | CASSLGQGGLVSNEQFF
NA | NA | TRBJ2-6 | TRBV11-2 | TGTGCCAGCAGCCTGACTCTCTCTGGGGCCAACGTCCTGACTTTC | CASSLTLSGANVLTF
NA | many | TRBJ2-1 | TRBV3-1 | TGTGCCAGCAGGGGGGTCAACAATGAGCAGTTCTTC | CASRGVNNEQFF